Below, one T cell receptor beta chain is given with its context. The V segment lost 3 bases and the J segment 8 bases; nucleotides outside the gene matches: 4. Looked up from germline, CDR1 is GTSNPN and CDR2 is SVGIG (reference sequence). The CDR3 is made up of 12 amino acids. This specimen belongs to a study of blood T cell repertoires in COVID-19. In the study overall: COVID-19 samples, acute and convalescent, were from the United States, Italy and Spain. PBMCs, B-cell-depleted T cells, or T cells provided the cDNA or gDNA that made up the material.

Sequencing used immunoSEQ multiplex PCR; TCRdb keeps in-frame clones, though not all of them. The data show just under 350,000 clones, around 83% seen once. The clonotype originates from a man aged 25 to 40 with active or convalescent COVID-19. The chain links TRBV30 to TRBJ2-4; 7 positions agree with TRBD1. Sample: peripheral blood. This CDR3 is CAWRADRDIQYF. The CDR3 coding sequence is TGTGCCTGGAGGGCAGACAGGGACATTCAGTACTTC.